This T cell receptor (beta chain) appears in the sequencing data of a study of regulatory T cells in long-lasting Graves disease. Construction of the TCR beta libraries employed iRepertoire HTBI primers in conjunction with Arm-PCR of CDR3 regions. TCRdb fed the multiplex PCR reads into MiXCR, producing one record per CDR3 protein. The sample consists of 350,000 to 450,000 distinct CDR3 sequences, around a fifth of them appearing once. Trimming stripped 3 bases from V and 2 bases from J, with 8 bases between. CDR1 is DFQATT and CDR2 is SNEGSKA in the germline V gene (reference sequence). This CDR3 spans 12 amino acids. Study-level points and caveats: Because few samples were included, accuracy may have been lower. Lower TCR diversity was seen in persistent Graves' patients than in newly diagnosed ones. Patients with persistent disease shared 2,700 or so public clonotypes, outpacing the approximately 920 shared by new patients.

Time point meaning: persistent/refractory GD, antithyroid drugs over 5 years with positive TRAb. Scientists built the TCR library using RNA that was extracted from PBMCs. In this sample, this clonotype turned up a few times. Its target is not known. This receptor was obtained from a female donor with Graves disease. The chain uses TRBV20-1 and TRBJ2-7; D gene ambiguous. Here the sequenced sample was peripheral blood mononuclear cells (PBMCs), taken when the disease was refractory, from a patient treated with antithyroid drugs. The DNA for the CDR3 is TGCAGTGCTAGTAGCCACCCCTACGAGCAGTACTTC. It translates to CSASSHPYEQYF.